What follows are 25 T cell receptor beta chains derived from one specimen sequenced in a study of blood T cells in healthy people across ages. Primers used in a second PCR of about 6 to 11 cycles were a sample-barcoded 5' primer and a J-beta primer mix. TCRdb reanalysed the 5' RACE reads using MiXCR and keeps one entry per CDR3 protein. The table shows fewer than 2,000,000 distinct CDR3 sequences, with around 36% occurring only once. The sample comprised blood. The receptors stem from a woman in her thirties in good health.

The chain has TRBV18 and TRBJ2-3; 8 bases are shared with TRBD1. Germline assignment: CDR1 KGHSH and CDR2 LQKENI. The CDR3 is 16 amino acids. J was trimmed by 5 bases and V by 3 bases; bases with no gene match: 10. The CDR3 bases are TGTGCCAGCTCACCTACTAGTGACAGGGGTGAAGATACGCAGTATTTT. It specifies CASSPTSDRGEDTQYF. Together with reference TRBV18 and TRBJ2-3, the CDR3 gives the full variable domain: NAGVMQNPRHLVRRRGQEARLRCSPMKGHSHVYWYRQLPEEGLKFMVYLQKENIIDESGMPKERFSAEFPKEGPSILRIQQVVRGDSAAYFCASSPTSDRGEDTQYFGPGTRLTVL.

The chain joins TRBV7-9 to TRBJ2-5; TRBD1 agrees at 10 bases. Unmatched junction bases numbered 11, after V lost 1 base and J lost 3 bases. This CDR3 contains 18 residues. The V gene's germline CDR1 is SEHNR and CDR2 FQNEAQ (reference sequence). The CDR3, as DNA: TGTGCCAGCAGCTTAGGTATCGGCTATGGGACAGGGGAAGAGACCCAGTACTTC. Translating it yields CASSLGIGYGTGEETQYF.

With regard to this clonotype: At one end the junction does not follow the germline gene, possibly because of a read error. V gene TRBV7-9 combines with J gene TRBJ2-4, with 7 bases lining up with TRBD1. There are 12 residues in the CDR3. Germline V gene sequence: CDR1 SEHNR, CDR2 FQNEAQ (reference sequence). In nucleotides, the CDR3 is TGTGCCGGCAGCTTAGACAGGGTTACGTTGTACTTC. The encoded protein is CAGSLDRVTLYF.

This clonotype was counted a few times. This chain links TRBV12-3 or TRBV12-4 with TRBJ1-2; perhaps TRBD1 as D (6 bases). This CDR3 is 13 amino acids long. The V end was cut by 6 bases, the J end by 6 bases, with 14 bases between. The CDR3 reads CASRGYREDGYTF. DNA for the CDR3: TGTGCCAGCAGAGGTTACAGGGAGGATGGCTACACCTTC.

This chain links TRBV24-1 with TRBJ2-3; 9 nucleotides agree with TRBD2. Unmatched junction bases numbered 5, after V lost 0 bases and J lost 2 bases. CDR1 KGHDR and CDR2 SFDVKD come from the germline V gene. CDR3 size: 17 residues. The CDR3 loop reads CATSDLGGRDPTDTQYF. CDR3 DNA sequence: TGTGCCACCAGTGATTTGGGCGGGAGGGATCCCACAGATACGCAGTATTTT.

This clonotype came up once. The rearrangement joins TRBV9 to TRBJ2-3; 10 bases map to TRBD2. Germline CDR1 SGDLS, CDR2 YYNGEE. With V trimmed by 4 bases and J by 5 bases, 10 bases remained unmatched. CDR3 length: 16 amino acids. The CDR3 sequence: CASSRTPSGSKDTQYF. CDR3 nucleotide sequence: TGTGCCAGCAGCCGAACGCCTAGCGGGAGTAAAGATACGCAGTATTTT.

This clonotype has at least ten counts. V and J are TRBV12-3 or TRBV12-4 and TRBJ2-7; 9 positions match TRBD1. CDR3 size: 14 residues. With 8 bases clipped from V and 4 bases from J, the junction kept 9 bases outside the gene matches. As DNA, the CDR3 is TGTGCCAGCGGGGACAGGGCACAAACTTACGAGCAGTACTTC. Protein sequence: CASGDRAQTYEQYF.

The chain recombines TRBV20-1 with TRBJ2-7, with 8 bases identical to TRBD2. This CDR3 spans 12 amino acids. The germline V gene has CDR1 DFQATT and CDR2 SNEGSKA (reference sequence). V lost 6 bases, J lost 8 bases, and 9 bases stayed unmatched. CDR3 residues: CSAIPGGFQQYF. The CDR3 bases are TGCAGTGCGATACCGGGGGGGTTCCAGCAGTACTTC.

V is TRBV5-6 and J is TRBJ1-2, with D uncertain. CDR3 size: 14 residues. Germline loops: CDR1 SGHDT, CDR2 YYEEEE. V was shortened by 4 bases and J by 5 bases, with 15 bases between the two germline ends. CDR3 loop: CASSLGSHRYGYTF. DNA of the CDR3: TGTGCCAGCAGCCTGGGGTCCCACCGTTATGGCTACACCTTC.

The genes are TRBV5-1 and TRBJ1-1; TRBD1 might be the D (5 bases). The CDR3 is 14 amino acids. CDR1 is SGHRS and CDR2 is YFSETQ in the germline V gene. The V gene lost 0 bases and the J gene lost 4 bases, with 10 bases spanning the gap. The CDR3 spells CASSLGQRSTEAFF. The CDR3 bases are TGCGCCAGCAGCTTGGGACAGCGGAGCACTGAAGCTTTCTTT.

This chain uses TRBV6-6 with TRBJ1-6; perhaps TRBD1 as D (6 bases). The length of the CDR3 is 12 residues. Between the trimmed V and J ends, which lost 6 bases and 10 bases, there was a span of 10 bases. CDR1 is MNHNY and CDR2 is SVGAGI in the germline V gene (reference sequence). CDR3 sequence reads: CASRAGESPLHF. The CDR3 DNA sequence: TGTGCCAGCAGGGCAGGGGAGTCACCCCTCCACTTT.

The chain couples TRBV25-1 to TRBJ2-3; the D call may be TRBD1 or TRBD2 (5 bases each). Germline V gene lookup returns CDR1 MGHDK and CDR2 SYGVNS. V lost 4 bases to trimming and J lost 7 bases, with 12 bases between them. This CDR3 spans 13 amino acids. The CDR3 region is CASSVEGRNTQYF. The CDR3 DNA reads TGTGCCAGCAGTGTCGAGGGGCGGAATACGCAGTATTTT.

The J gene is TRBJ2-7, the V gene TRBV6-6, with D tentatively TRBD1 (5 bases). Germline assignment: CDR1 MNHNY and CDR2 SVGAGI (reference sequence). V lost 10 bases to trimming and J lost 5 bases, with 21 bases between them. CDR3 size: 14 residues. CDR3 nucleotides: TGTGCCACCAAGGGGCAGGGCGTAAGGAACGAGCAGTACTTC. This gives the protein CATKGQGVRNEQYF.

Concerning this clonotype: One end of the junction varies from germline; a read error may be responsible. The gene calls are TRBV20-1 and TRBJ2-1; TRBD2 matches at 13 bases. CDR1 and CDR2 from the germline V gene are DFQATT and SNEGSKA (reference sequence). The CDR3 runs 17 residues. Here the CDR3 reads CSARGLAGISSYNERFF. CDR3 in DNA: TGCAGTGCTCGGGGACTAGCGGGGATTAGCTCCTACAATGAGCGGTTCTTC.

This chain connects TRBV10-3 to TRBJ2-5; D is ambiguous. The CDR3 extends over 15 amino acids. Per germline, CDR1 ENHRY and CDR2 SYGVKD. V was pared by 0 bases and J by 1 base, with 9 bases between. The CDR3: CAISESSASQETQYF. CDR3 nucleotide sequence: TGTGCCATCAGTGAGTCGAGTGCCTCCCAAGAGACCCAGTACTTC.

With respect to this clonotype: It may be a read error: a sequence one base away is much more abundant. The chain links TRBV5-1 to TRBJ2-7; D gene ambiguous. Germline V gene data show CDR1 as SGHRS and CDR2 as YFSETQ. The CDR3 is made up of 12 amino acids. Between the trimmed V and J ends, which lost 4 bases and 3 bases, there was a span of 8 bases. CDR3 coding DNA: TGCGCCAGCAGCGGGATAGACTACGAGCAGTACTTC. Its translation: CASSGIDYEQYF.

The J gene is TRBJ2-1, the V gene TRBV5-1, with D tentatively TRBD1 or TRBD2 (6 bases each). The V gene's germline CDR1 is SGHRS and CDR2 YFSETQ. The CDR3 covers 15 residues. V gave up 3 bases and J gave up 4 bases, with 14 bases separating them. The CDR3 loop is CASSSGAGFYNEQFF. CDR3 bases: TGCGCCAGCAGCTCGGGGGCAGGGTTTTACAATGAGCAGTTCTTC.

The chain links TRBV9 to TRBJ2-5; D is unresolved. The CDR3 is 14 amino acids. Trimming stripped 0 bases from V and 3 bases from J, with 9 bases between. Looked up from germline, CDR1 is SGDLS and CDR2 is YYNGEE. Here the CDR3 DNA reads TGTGCCAGCAGCGTAGGGGCTAACGAAGAGACCCAGTACTTC. Protein sequence: CASSVGANEETQYF.

The genes are TRBV6-6 and TRBJ2-5; 9 bases agree with TRBD2. Looked up from germline, CDR1 is MNHNY and CDR2 is SVGAGI (reference sequence). V was clipped by 5 bases and J by 5 bases; unmatched bases: 9. The CDR3 sequence is 15 residues long. This CDR3 reads CASSPEGLAEETQYF. In nucleotides, the CDR3 is TGTGCCAGCAGTCCCGAGGGACTAGCAGAGGAGACCCAGTACTTC.

This clonotype has only a few counts. In DNA form, the CDR3 reads TGTGCCAGCAGTTACCACCCATCATTGAACACTGAAGCTTTCTTT. It specifies CASSYHPSLNTEAFF. The rearrangement uses TRBV6-6 and TRBJ1-1; D unresolved. The CDR3 length is 15 residues. V gave up 2 bases and J gave up 0 bases, with 10 bases separating them. Germline CDR1 and CDR2: MNHNY and SVGAGI (reference sequence).

This clonotype was detected a few times. Given a much more abundant clone one base away, this may be a read error. The chain is built from TRBV28 and TRBJ2-1; 9 nucleotides line up with TRBD2. The CDR3 contains 15 residues. Looked up from germline, CDR1 is MDHEN and CDR2 is SYDVKM. The J segment lost 2 bases and the V segment lost 7 bases, leaving 6 bases of the junction unmatched. CDR3: CASTPGLAPYNEQFF. CDR3 sequence (DNA): TGTGCCAGCACCCCGGGACTAGCACCCTACAATGAGCAGTTCTTC.

This rearrangement joins TRBV4-1 to TRBJ2-2; D is possibly TRBD1 (5 bases). Germline CDR1 is MGHRA and CDR2 is YSYEKL. The V and J ends lost 1 base and 2 bases respectively, with 11 bases between them. This CDR3 has 16 amino acids. The chain's CDR3 is CASSQGGQGNTGELFF. The CDR3 DNA follows: TGCGCCAGCAGCCAAGGTGGGCAGGGCAACACCGGGGAGCTGTTTTTT.

A remark on this clonotype: The junction departs from the called germline gene at one end, perhaps through a read error. CDR3: CGLASYTEQFF. DNA of the CDR3: TGCGGGTTAGCGTCATACACTGAGCAGTTCTTC. The chain uses TRBV20-1 and TRBJ2-1, with D tentatively TRBD2 (5 bases). The CDR3 has 11 amino acids. CDR1 and CDR2 from the germline V gene are DFQATT and SNEGSKA (reference sequence).

This clonotype was recorded once. V usage is TRBV12-3 or TRBV12-4 and J usage is TRBJ2-3; maybe TRBD2 (5 bases). This CDR3 has 16 residues. V was shortened by 3 bases and J by 3 bases, with 16 bases between the two germline ends. The CDR3 reads CASSFLDSAVTDTQYF. The CDR3 region has the DNA TGTGCCAGCAGTTTCCTGGACTCGGCCGTGACAGATACGCAGTATTTT.

This clonotype has just a few counts. V and J are TRBV20-1 and TRBJ2-7; 12 bases agree with TRBD2. The J segment lost 7 bases and the V segment lost 0 bases, leaving 13 bases of the junction unmatched. From germline, CDR1 is DFQATT and CDR2 SNEGSKA (reference sequence). The length of the CDR3 is 17 residues. The CDR3 DNA reads TGCAGTGCTAGAGATCCTCGGACTAGCGGGACGGGTTATGAGCAGTACTTC. It encodes CSARDPRTSGTGYEQYF.